Each of the 30 T cell receptor beta chains below was sequenced from the same sample in a study of blood T cell repertoires in COVID-19. Sequencing used immunoSEQ multiplex PCR; TCRdb keeps in-frame clones, though not all of them. Counted here are more than 300,000 clones, approximately 93% occurring once; the ten biggest clones make up 0.8% to 0.9%. The specimen sequenced was PBMCs or T cells enriched from blood (not recorded which). The receptors derive from a woman in her thirties or forties who had been exposed to COVID-19.

The rearrangement links TRBV6-6 to TRBJ2-5; 7 nucleotides match TRBD1. The CDR3 totals 15 residues. Germline CDR1 is MNHNY and CDR2 is SVGAGI (reference sequence). Losses at the gene ends were 2 bases for V and 3 bases for J; bases not matched to a gene: 6. This chain's CDR3 is CASSYLQGIKETQYF. CDR3 bases: TGTGCCAGCAGTTACCTACAGGGGATAAAAGAGACCCAGTACTTC.

The rearrangement joins TRBV27 to TRBJ1-1, with D hard to call. Germline lookup yields CDR1 MNHEY and CDR2 SMNVEV (reference sequence). The CDR3 loop spans 13 amino acids. With 8 bases removed from V and 10 bases from J, the gap between germline ends came to 20 bases. The chain's CDR3 is CASSLAGSPSAFF. CDR3 DNA sequence: TGTGCCAGCTCGCTCGCGGGGAGTCCGTCAGCTTTCTTT.

This rearrangement joins TRBV5-1 to TRBJ1-2; D is ambiguous. This CDR3 has 13 residues. V was pared by 0 bases and J by 3 bases, with 6 bases between. The germline V gene has CDR1 SGHRS and CDR2 YFSETQ. CDR3 coding DNA: TGCGCCAGCAGCTTGGGGGGAGACTATGGCTACACCTTC. This encodes CASSLGGDYGYTF.

V and J are TRBV10-3 and TRBJ2-7; possibly TRBD2 for D (6 bases). Trimming stripped 7 bases from V and 3 bases from J, with 13 bases between. Per the germline V gene, CDR1 is ENHRY and CDR2 is SYGVKD. CDR3 length: 13 amino acids. CDR3 protein: CAITGGVFYEQYF. DNA for the CDR3: TGTGCCATCACCGGAGGGGTTTTCTACGAGCAGTACTTC.

The chain carries TRBV3-1 (or the pseudogene TRBV3-2) and TRBJ1-2; 7 nucleotides agree with TRBD1. The germline CDR1 and CDR2 sequences are LGHDT and YNNKEL (reference sequence). The CDR3 covers 15 residues. The V gene end was trimmed by 0 bases and the J gene end by 4 bases; junction bases not matched to a gene: 5. The CDR3: CASSQENRGVYGYTF. The CDR3 DNA reads TGTGCCAGCAGCCAAGAAAACAGGGGTGTCTATGGCTACACCTTC.

The V and J genes are TRBV30 and TRBJ1-6; D is undetermined. The germline V gene has CDR1 GTSNPN and CDR2 SVGIG (reference sequence). This CDR3 region has 18 residues. Trimming shortened V by 0 bases and J by 3 bases, and 18 bases separated the two germline ends. CDR3 nucleotides: TGTGCCTGGAGTGTTCTGCGTTCGACTTTGGGCTATAATTCACCCCTCCACTTT. Amino acid sequence: CAWSVLRSTLGYNSPLHF. Using reference TRBV30 and TRBJ1-6 for the parts outside the CDR3, the full variable domain is SQTIHQWPATLVQPVGSPLSLECTVEGTSNPNLYWYRQAAGRGLQLLFYSVGIGQISSEVPQNLSASRPQDRQFILSSKKLLLSDSGFYLCAWSVLRSTLGYNSPLHFGNGTRLTVT.

This rearrangement joins TRBV6-4 to TRBJ1-2; D is unresolved. The V end lost 3 bases, the J end lost 7 bases, and 12 bases lay between the germline ends. Germline V gene lookup returns CDR1 MRHNA and CDR2 SNTAGT. The CDR3 totals 13 residues. DNA of the CDR3: TGTGCCAGCAGTGAAGAGGGCTCGGGTGGCTACACCTTC. Translating gives CASSEEGSGGYTF.

In DNA form, the CDR3 reads TGTGCCAGCAGTCGAGGTCAAGGGAGAAGCAATCAGCCCCAGCATTTT. Its protein is CASSRGQGRSNQPQHF. The chain couples TRBV6-2 or TRBV6-3 to TRBJ1-5; D gene ambiguous. Germline V gene sequence: CDR1 MNHEY, CDR2 SVGEGT. This CDR3 has 16 amino acids. With 5 bases removed from V and 1 base from J, the gap between germline ends came to 15 bases.

The genes are TRBV5-8 and TRBJ2-1; tentative D call: TRBD2 (5 bases). Germline V CDR1 and CDR2: SGHTS, YDEGEE. This CDR3 is built from 11 residues. The V end lost 7 bases, the J end lost 7 bases, and 9 bases lay between the germline ends. The CDR3 coding sequence is TGTGCCAGCTCCAGCGGTAATGAGCAGTTCTTC. This codes for CASSSGNEQFF.

This CDR3 reads CATSIGVDTQYF. CDR3 bases: TGTGCCACCAGTATAGGGGTTGATACGCAGTATTTT. The genes are TRBV24-1 and TRBJ2-3; TRBD1 is a possible D gene (5 bases). The CDR3 contains 12 residues. Trimming shortened V by 6 bases and J by 6 bases, and 9 bases separated the two germline ends. The V gene's germline CDR1 is KGHDR and CDR2 SFDVKD.

This rearrangement joins TRBV14 to TRBJ1-3; a possible D gene is TRBD1 (5 bases). The CDR3 sequence is 15 residues long. Looked up from germline, CDR1 is SGHDN and CDR2 is FVKESK. V shed 4 bases and J shed 7 bases, with 17 bases lying between them. Here the CDR3 DNA reads TGTGCCAGCAGCCCCTCACGAGGAGGGGTGAACACCATATATTTT. Protein product: CASSPSRGGVNTIYF.

The CDR3 DNA reads as TGTGCCAGCAGCTCCTACGCTGGGGTAGCGGGTCTCTCCTACGAGCAGTACTTC. It translates to CASSSYAGVAGLSYEQYF. The chain has TRBV7-2 and TRBJ2-7; 7 nucleotides align to TRBD2. The CDR3 has 18 residues. CDR1 and CDR2 from the germline V gene are SGHTA and FQGNSA. Unmatched junction bases numbered 15, after V lost 4 bases and J lost 0 bases.

This chain links TRBV24-1 with TRBJ2-3; no definite D call. The CDR3 totals 15 residues. Germline CDR1 reads KGHDR; CDR2 reads SFDVKD. Between the trimmed V and J ends, which lost 2 bases and 0 bases, there was a span of 8 bases. CDR3 loop: CATSDSRHSTDTQYF. CDR3 DNA: TGTGCCACCAGTGATTCGCGACATAGCACAGATACGCAGTATTTT.

This chain joins TRBV29-1 and TRBJ1-2; D may be TRBD1 (6 bases). CDR1 SQVTM and CDR2 ANQGSEA come from the germline V gene. V shed 4 bases and J shed 8 bases, with 14 bases lying between them. This CDR3 is built from 12 residues. CDR3 coding DNA: TGCAGCGTTGCATACAGGGAGGGCGGCTACACCTTC. Residues: CSVAYREGGYTF. The full variable domain, with the rest looked up from reference TRBV29-1 and TRBJ1-2, is SAVISQKPSRDICQRGTSLTIQCQVDSQVTMMFWYRQQPGQSLTLIATANQGSEATYESGFVIDKFPISRPNLTFSTLTVSNMSPEDSSIYLCSVAYREGGYTFGSGTRLTVV.

This sequence joins TRBV7-2 and TRBJ1-3; TRBD1 matches at 10 bases. CDR1 is SGHTA and CDR2 is FQGNSA in the germline V gene. CDR3 size: 17 residues. After removal of 4 bases from V and 1 base from J, the junction contained 7 bases not matched to a gene. Written as DNA, the CDR3 is TGTGCCAGCAGCTCACGCCGGGACAGGGGATCTGGAAACACCATATATTTT. Encoded protein: CASSSRRDRGSGNTIYF.

The chain joins TRBV23-1 to TRBJ1-3, with 8 bases fitting TRBD1. TRBV23-1 is given ORF status, its function remaining uncertain. CDR3 length: 16 residues. The V segment lost 3 bases and the J segment 0 bases; nucleotides outside the gene matches: 4. The CDR3 nucleotides read TGCGCCAGCAGTCACCCGGACAGGGTCTCTGGAAACACCATATATTTT. This encodes CASSHPDRVSGNTIYF.

The genes are TRBV4-3 and TRBJ2-1; weak D call: TRBD2 (7 bases). V lost 2 bases and J lost 0, with 11 bases in between. Germline V gives CDR1 LGHNA, CDR2 YSLEER. This CDR3 has 16 amino acids. CDR3 nucleotides: TGCGCCAGCAGCCAAACAGGGAGGGGCTCCTACAATGAGCAGTTCTTC. Translating gives CASSQTGRGSYNEQFF.

Points on this clone: This sample also contains other DNA sequences that code for the same CDR3. The chain carries TRBV11-2 and TRBJ1-1, with 8 bases lining up with TRBD1. The CDR3 contains 15 residues. CDR1 is SGHAT, CDR2 FQNNGV, per germline. Trimming took 1 base from V and 4 from J; bases not matched to a gene: 5. The CDR3 spells CASSLVGQGGTEAFF. CDR3 bases: TGTGCCAGCAGCTTAGTCGGACAGGGTGGCACTGAAGCTTTCTTT.

This clone has a single count. CDR3 coding DNA: TGTGCCAGTAGTGGAGCCTGGGGGGGCAATGAGCAGTTCTTC. Translation: CASSGAWGGNEQFF. V is TRBV19 and J is TRBJ2-1, with TRBD2 matching 7 bases. The V segment lost 5 bases and the J segment 6 bases; nucleotides outside the gene matches: 7. The CDR3 runs to 14 residues. Per the germline V gene, CDR1 is LNHDA and CDR2 is SQIVND (reference sequence).

The chain joins TRBV3-1 (or the pseudogene TRBV3-2) to TRBJ2-1, with TRBD2 identical over 7 bases. Germline V lookup: CDR1 LGHDT, CDR2 YNNKEL (reference sequence). Trimming cost V 4 bases and J 5 bases; bases outside gene matches: 5. The CDR3 is made up of 14 amino acids. The CDR3 loop is CASSLLAGHNEQFF. CDR3 nucleotide sequence: TGTGCCAGCAGCCTCTTAGCGGGCCACAATGAGCAGTTCTTC.

This chain links TRBV20-1 with TRBJ1-1; 11 bases are shared with TRBD1. V trimming: 3 bases; J trimming: 13 bases; junction bases outside the gene matches: 4. Germline V CDR1 and CDR2: DFQATT, SNEGSKA (reference sequence). The length of the CDR3 is 11 residues. The CDR3 DNA follows: TGCAGTGCTAGCTTGGGGACAGGGGGTTTCTTT. Translating it yields CSASLGTGGFF.

V and J are TRBV30 and TRBJ1-2; 7 nucleotides line up with TRBD1. Germline V CDR1 and CDR2: GTSNPN, SVGIG (reference sequence). The CDR3 has 13 amino acids. V dropped 4 bases and J dropped 4; count of bases not matched to a gene: 6. CDR3 protein: CAWIGGLTYGYTF. Here the CDR3 DNA reads TGTGCCTGGATAGGGGGCCTGACCTATGGCTACACCTTC.

The chain carries TRBV30 and TRBJ1-4, with 7 nucleotides matching TRBD1. The CDR3 spans 15 residues. J was trimmed by 8 bases and V by 4 bases; bases with no gene match: 13. The germline V gene encodes CDR1 GTSNPN and CDR2 SVGIG (reference sequence). DNA of the CDR3: TGTGCCTGGAATCCACCCGGGACAGTTGACGAAAAACTGTTTTTT. Translated, it gives CAWNPPGTVDEKLFF.

This chain links TRBV29-1 with TRBJ1-1; 8 bases are shared with TRBD1. Germline trimming cut 4 bases from V and 6 bases from J; bases unmatched to any gene: 13. The CDR3 length is 15 residues. Germline lookup yields CDR1 SQVTM and CDR2 ANQGSEA. The CDR3, as DNA: TGCAGCGTTGTGGACAGGGAGCCGGCGGGACCTGAAGCTTTCTTT. This codes for CSVVDREPAGPEAFF.

The V gene is TRBV27, the J gene TRBJ2-7; 7 nucleotides match TRBD2. This CDR3 contains 14 residues. The V and J ends lost 10 bases and 5 bases, in that order; junction bases with no gene match: 14. Germline V gene sequence: CDR1 MNHEY, CDR2 SMNVEV (reference sequence). CDR3 sequence reads: CATQVGGRGNEQYF. The CDR3 DNA is TGTGCCACCCAGGTTGGGGGGAGGGGCAACGAGCAGTACTTC.

CDR3 DNA sequence: TGTGCCAGCAGCCCCGCAGGGGGACAGGGTAATGAAAAACTGTTTTTT. It specifies CASSPAGGQGNEKLFF. The chain uses TRBV7-9 and TRBJ1-4; 9 bases are a match to TRBD1. Trimming cost V 5 bases and J 4 bases; bases outside gene matches: 8. Germline V gene sequence: CDR1 SEHNR, CDR2 FQNEAQ (reference sequence). The CDR3 runs 16 residues.

CDR3 nucleotide sequence: TGCGCCAGCAGCGTGGGACGGGGAAACACTGAAGCTTTCTTT. This encodes CASSVGRGNTEAFF. V is TRBV5-1 and J is TRBJ1-1; possible D gene TRBD1, 5 bases. The ends were cut back, 4 bases at V and 2 bases at J, with 12 bases in the middle. Germline CDR1 reads SGHRS; CDR2 reads YFSETQ. This CDR3 contains 14 residues.

The chain carries TRBV18 and TRBJ1-2; D is perhaps TRBD1 (5 bases). Trimming left V 2 bases short and J 0 bases short, with 19 bases between. CDR1 is KGHSH and CDR2 is LQKENI in the germline V gene. The CDR3 is made up of 18 amino acids. In DNA, the CDR3 is TGTGCCAGCTCACCAAGAGGCCGCGGGGGAGAGTCTAACTATGGCTACACCTTC. This encodes CASSPRGRGGESNYGYTF.

The chain recombines TRBV4-2 with TRBJ2-3, with D maybe TRBD2 (6 bases). Germline V gene lookup returns CDR1 LGHNA and CDR2 YNFKEQ. V was pared by 1 base and J by 2 bases, with 10 bases between. The length of the CDR3 is 15 residues. CDR3: CASSQGLGTTDTQYF. DNA for the CDR3: TGTGCCAGCAGCCAAGGACTAGGGACCACAGATACGCAGTATTTT.

V gene TRBV7-2 combines with J gene TRBJ2-7; unclear D gene. V gave up 5 bases and J gave up 3 bases, with 8 bases separating them. Germline CDR1 is SGHTA and CDR2 is FQGNSA. CDR3 length: 12 amino acids. The CDR3 is CASSPTYYEQYF. CDR3 nucleotide sequence: TGTGCCAGCAGCCCGACTTACTACGAGCAGTACTTC.